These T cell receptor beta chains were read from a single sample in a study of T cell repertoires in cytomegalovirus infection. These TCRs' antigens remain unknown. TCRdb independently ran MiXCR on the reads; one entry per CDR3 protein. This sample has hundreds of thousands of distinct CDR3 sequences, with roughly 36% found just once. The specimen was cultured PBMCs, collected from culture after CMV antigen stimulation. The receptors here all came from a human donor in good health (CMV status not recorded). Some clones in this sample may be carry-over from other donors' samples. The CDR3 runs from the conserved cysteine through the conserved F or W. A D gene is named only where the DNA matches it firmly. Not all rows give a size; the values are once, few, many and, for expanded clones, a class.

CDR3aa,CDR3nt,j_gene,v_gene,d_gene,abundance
CSALRVHEQFF,TGCAGTGCCCTCAGGGTTCATGAGCAGTTCTTC,TRBJ2-1,TRBV20-1,-,-
CASSTQGNTEAFF,TGTGCCAGCAGCACTCAGGGGAACACTGAAGCTTTCTTT,TRBJ1-1,TRBV7-9,-,many
CASFSGWGGSGNEQFF,TGTGCCAGCTTTTCCGGGTGGGGGGGCTCGGGGAATGAGCAGTTCTTC,TRBJ2-1,TRBV7-9,-,-
CATSRDRAGDTQYF,TGTGCCACCAGCAGAGATAGGGCCGGAGATACGCAGTATTTT,TRBJ2-3,TRBV15,-,-
CASSSTGGRDSNQPQHF,TGTGCCAGCAGTTCCACCGGTGGCAGGGATAGCAATCAGCCCCAGCATTTT,TRBJ1-5,TRBV6-8,-,-
CASSLEFGYGYTF,TGTGCCAGCAGCTTAGAATTCGGGTATGGCTACACCTTC,TRBJ1-2,TRBV7-9,-,many
CASSSSQGLAGAIQYF,TGTGCCAGCAGCTCCTCACAGGGACTAGCGGGGGCCATTCAGTACTTC,TRBJ2-4,TRBV7-8,TRBD2,-
CASSRLIGEDIQYF,TGTGCCAGCAGCCGTCTGATAGGAGAGGACATTCAGTACTTC,TRBJ2-4,TRBV7-3,-,-
CASSLVGGQGNYGYTF,TGCGCCAGCAGCTTGGTTGGGGGACAGGGCAACTATGGCTACACCTTC,TRBJ1-2,TRBV5-1,TRBD1,-
CASSLGTSGGPTDTQYF,TGTGCCAGCAGCTTAGGGACCAGCGGGGGACCTACAGATACGCAGTATTTT,TRBJ2-3,TRBV7-9,TRBD2,few
CAIRPRGTGESTDTQYF,TGTGCCATCAGACCCAGGGGAACGGGAGAAAGCACAGATACGCAGTATTTT,TRBJ2-3,TRBV10-3,-,-
CASSQGTISPLHF,TGCGCCAGCAGCCAAGGGACAATTTCACCCCTCCACTTT,TRBJ1-6,TRBV4-1,-,few
CSARGGWIQETQYF,TGCAGTGCTAGAGGGGGGTGGATACAAGAGACCCAGTACTTC,TRBJ2-5,TRBV20-1,-,few
CASSLREGLSYEQYF,TGCGCCAGCAGCTTGCGGGAGGGCCTGTCCTACGAGCAGTACTTC,TRBJ2-7,TRBV5-1,TRBD2,few
CASSSDLPHEQFF,TGTGCCAGCAGCTCCGACCTTCCGCATGAGCAGTTCTTC,TRBJ2-1,TRBV11-2,-,few
CASRDGSADTDTQYF,TGCGCCAGCAGGGACGGCTCGGCGGACACAGATACGCAGTATTTT,TRBJ2-3,TRBV10-1,-,-
CASSATGWNEAFF,TGTGCCAGCAGTGCTACAGGGTGGAATGAAGCTTTCTTT,TRBJ1-1,TRBV28,-,few
CASSDSGNEQFF,TGTGCCAGCAGCGATAGCGGCAATGAGCAGTTCTTC,TRBJ2-1,TRBV5-4,-,-
CASSPVGDWAEAFF,TGTGCCAGCAGCCCGGTCGGGGATTGGGCTGAAGCTTTCTTT,TRBJ1-1,TRBV7-2,-,many